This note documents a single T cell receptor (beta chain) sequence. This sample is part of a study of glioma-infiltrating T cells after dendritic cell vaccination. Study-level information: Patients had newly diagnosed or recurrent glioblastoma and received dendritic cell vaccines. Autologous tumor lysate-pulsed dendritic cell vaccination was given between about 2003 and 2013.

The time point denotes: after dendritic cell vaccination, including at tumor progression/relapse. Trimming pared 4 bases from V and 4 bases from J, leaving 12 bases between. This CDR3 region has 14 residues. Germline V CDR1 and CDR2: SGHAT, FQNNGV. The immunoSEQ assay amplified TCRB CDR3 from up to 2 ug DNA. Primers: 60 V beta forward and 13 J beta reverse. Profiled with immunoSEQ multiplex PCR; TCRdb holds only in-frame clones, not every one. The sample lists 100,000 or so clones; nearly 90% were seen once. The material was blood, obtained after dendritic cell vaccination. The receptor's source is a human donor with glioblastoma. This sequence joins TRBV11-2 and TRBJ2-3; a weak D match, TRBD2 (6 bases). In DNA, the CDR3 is TGTGCCAGCAGCTCGGTGGGGGGTCCAGATACGCAGTATTTT. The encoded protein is CASSSVGGPDTQYF.